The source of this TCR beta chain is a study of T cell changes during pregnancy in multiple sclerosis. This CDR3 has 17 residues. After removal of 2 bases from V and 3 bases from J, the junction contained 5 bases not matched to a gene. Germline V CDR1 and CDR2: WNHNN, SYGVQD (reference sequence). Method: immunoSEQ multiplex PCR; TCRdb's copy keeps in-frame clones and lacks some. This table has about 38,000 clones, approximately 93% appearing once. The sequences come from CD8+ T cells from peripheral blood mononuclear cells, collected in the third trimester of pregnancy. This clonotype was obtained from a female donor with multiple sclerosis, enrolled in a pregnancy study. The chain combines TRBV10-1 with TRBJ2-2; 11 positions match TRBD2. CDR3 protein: CASSESSGGDYTGELFF. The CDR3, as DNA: TGCGCCAGCAGTGAGAGTAGCGGGGGGGATTACACCGGGGAGCTGTTTTTT.